The 11 T cell receptor beta chains reported below all come from one sample, sequenced in a study of neurological immune-mediated disorders (dated by TCRdb to the late 2010s). The library was produced with 5' RACE. Sequencing was carried out with an Illumina HiSeq 2500. Through fastp at Q25 and MiXCR, TCRdb rebuilt clones from the public reads, retaining in-frame beta chains. All rows with the same CDR3 protein become a single entry with the most common DNA and genes. The sample table lists tens of thousands of distinct CDR3 sequences, roughly 7% of them with a count of one. Roughly 4.5% of the sample is held by the ten biggest clonotypes. The sequenced sample was PBMCs. These receptors were collected from a middle-aged woman in good health.

This clonotype was seen repeatedly, ten times or more. The chain employs TRBV5-1 and TRBJ2-7; 11 bases align to TRBD2. Unmatched junction bases numbered 3, after V lost 4 bases and J lost 3 bases. CDR1 is SGHRS and CDR2 is YFSETQ in the germline V gene. The CDR3 is made up of 14 amino acids. CDR3 amino acids: CASSGGTSGYEQYF. Written as DNA, the CDR3 is TGCGCCAGCAGCGGGGGGACTAGCGGCTACGAGCAGTACTTC.

This clonotype came up many times. The rearrangement joins TRBV5-6 to TRBJ1-2; D remains unclear. The length of the CDR3 is 13 residues. The V end lost 3 bases, the J end lost 4 bases, and 10 bases lay between the germline ends. Germline CDR1 SGHDT, CDR2 YYEEEE. CDR3: CASSSGPGYGYTF. The CDR3 nucleotides are TGTGCCAGCAGCTCCGGGCCGGGCTATGGCTACACCTTC.

This clonotype was observed many times. This sequence joins TRBV7-6 and TRBJ2-5; 13 nucleotides line up with TRBD2. Germline-derived CDR1 and CDR2 are SGHVS and FNYEAQ. With V trimmed by 4 bases and J by 3 bases, 5 bases remained unmatched. The CDR3 spans 16 residues. CDR3 amino acids: CASSSRTSGGKETQYF. CDR3 DNA sequence: TGTGCCAGCAGCTCCCGGACTAGCGGGGGCAAAGAGACCCAGTACTTC.

This clonotype was counted a few times. The rearrangement joins TRBV27 to TRBJ1-2; 7 positions match TRBD1. CDR3 length: 16 residues. Germline-derived CDR1 and CDR2 are MNHEY and SMNVEV (reference sequence). The J segment lost 9 bases and the V segment lost 6 bases, leaving 19 bases of the junction unmatched. The CDR3 loop is CASSSDDRVKISSYTF. The DNA for the CDR3 is TGTGCCAGCAGCTCCGATGACAGGGTAAAAATCAGCAGCTACACCTTC.

This clonotype has a count of ten or more. The chain carries TRBV20-1 and TRBJ2-3; unclear D gene. V was pared by 1 base and J by 2 bases, with 13 bases between. The CDR3 runs to 15 residues. Germline CDR1 and CDR2: DFQATT and SNEGSKA (reference sequence). The CDR3 region has the DNA TGCAGTGCTAGAGCCCCCTGGGGAAACACAGATACGCAGTATTTT. Amino acids: CSARAPWGNTDTQYF.

This clonotype showed up many times. The gene calls are TRBV3-1 and TRBJ1-1; D remains unclear. CDR3 length: 14 residues. Germline V lookup: CDR1 LGHDT, CDR2 YNNKEL (reference sequence). Trimming removed 4 bases at V and 3 bases at J, with 12 bases between. CDR3 coding DNA: TGTGCCAGCAGCCCAGTAAACTCGCACACTGAAGCTTTCTTT. It encodes CASSPVNSHTEAFF.

This clonotype was observed at least ten times. The chain uses TRBV12-3 or TRBV12-4 and TRBJ2-5; D remains unclear. V gave up 6 bases and J gave up 5 bases, with 7 bases separating them. The CDR3 contains 11 residues. The CDR3, as DNA: TGTGCCAGCAGCTCCAGGGAGACCCAGTACTTC. It translates to CASSSRETQYF.

Ten or more counts support this clonotype. This chain joins TRBV6-5 and TRBJ2-7; a weak D match, TRBD1 (7 bases). CDR3 size: 14 residues. CDR1 is MNHEY, CDR2 SVGAGI, per germline. Trimming stripped 5 bases from V and 2 bases from J, with 13 bases between. CDR3 sequence (DNA): TGTGCCAGCAGTAGGGGCAGGGGGGCCTACGAGCAGTACTTC. Its translation: CASSRGRGAYEQYF.

Many counts were recorded for this clonotype. The genes are TRBV10-1 and TRBJ1-3, with TRBD1 matching 9 bases. V lost 8 bases and J lost 0; bases outside the gene matches: 8. Germline CDR1 reads WNHNN; CDR2 reads SYGVQD (reference sequence). The CDR3 loop spans 16 amino acids. The CDR3 loop reads CASRKGTGSSGNTIYF. The CDR3 nucleotides read TGCGCCAGCCGTAAGGGGACAGGGTCCTCTGGAAACACCATATATTTT.

This clonotype was seen many times. The chain joins TRBV20-1 to TRBJ1-5; TRBD1 matches 8 bases. Germline values: CDR1 DFQATT, CDR2 SNEGSKA (reference sequence). With V trimmed by 6 bases and J by 4 bases, 8 bases remained unmatched. The CDR3 runs to 14 residues. The CDR3 DNA sequence: TGCAGTGCCAAGGACAGGGTCGGGAATCAGCCCCAGCATTTT. It yields the protein CSAKDRVGNQPQHF.

Worth noting for this clonotype: A much larger clone differs from this one at a single base, so this may be a read error. The CDR3 end shows no conserved phenylalanine or tryptophan, and so a read error is likely. J is TRBJ2-3 and V is TRBV29-1; D is possibly TRBD1 or TRBD2 (5 bases each). The CDR3 is 13 amino acids. V dropped 4 bases and J dropped 10 bases, with 18 bases sitting between them. CDR1 and CDR2 (germline): SQVTM, ANQGSEA. CDR3: CSVGAGTPIAQYL. The CDR3 coding sequence is TGCAGCGTTGGGGCCGGGACGCCCATTGCGCAGTATCTT.